This TCR beta chain comes out of a study of breast tumors, draining lymph nodes, adjacent tissues. Study observations and caveats: Most tumor T cells seemingly derive from lymph node, then expand in tumor. The lymph node origin of tumor T cells was framed as consistent with a hypothesis, not demonstrated. Luminal-like breast cancer showed significantly greater tumor-nontumor repertoire similarity than basal-like breast cancer did.

Samples came from axillary lymph nodes draining the breast cancer. This CDR3 is built from 14 residues. J gave up 9 bases and V 0 bases, and 7 bases lay outside the gene matches. The germline CDR1 and CDR2 sequences are MNHNY and SVGAGI (reference sequence). About this clonotype: What it recognizes is unknown.

Via MiXCR, TCRdb re-called the multiplex PCR reads, giving one row per CDR3 protein. This sample has about 230,000 distinct CDR3 sequences, with approximately 29% found just once. This receptor was taken from a female donor with breast cancer. Some clones in this sample may be carry-over from other donors' samples. Sequences were obtained from axillary lymph node tissue. This sequence joins TRBV6-6 and TRBJ1-1, with 7 bases lining up with TRBD1. This chain's CDR3 is CASSYSNQGGKAFF. The CDR3 DNA reads TGTGCCAGCAGTTACTCGAATCAGGGGGGCAAAGCTTTCTTT.